These T cell receptor beta chains were read from a single sample in a study of cytomegalovirus exposure and HLA in healthy donors. Sequenced by immunoSEQ multiplex PCR; TCRdb stores in-frame clones only, minus some. The repertoire holds approximately 77,000 clones, roughly 78% seen once, with approximately 4.5% in the top ten. Sequenced input: PBMCs. The origin of the receptors is a man aged 40-49 years in good health and CMV-seronegative. The CDR3 runs from the conserved cysteine through the conserved F or W. D genes are given only for firm matches. Clone size appears in some rows only: once, few, many, or a class for an expanded clone.

clone size: few; D gene: .; J gene: TRBJ1-1; V gene: TRBV28; CDR3 DNA: TGTGCCAGCAGTACGCGAATCTCTTATGTGAACACTGAAGCTTTCTTT; CDR3 protein: CASSTRISYVNTEAFF
clone size: once; D gene: TRBD2; J gene: TRBJ2-3; V gene: TRBV27; CDR3 DNA: TGTGCCAGCAGGGCGAGCGGGAGGACAGATACGCAGTATTTT; CDR3 protein: CASRASGRTDTQYF
clone size: .; D gene: .; J gene: TRBJ2-1; V gene: TRBV10-3; CDR3 DNA: TGCGCCATCAGTGAAGAAGCGGTTAGCTCCTACAATGAGCAGTTCTTC; CDR3 protein: CAISEEAVSSYNEQFF
clone size: .; D gene: TRBD1; J gene: TRBJ1-1; V gene: TRBV7-8; CDR3 DNA: TGTGCCAGCAGACCTGTTCAGGGGGTCACGAACACTGAAGCTTTCTTT; CDR3 protein: CASRPVQGVTNTEAFF
clone size: .; D gene: TRBD2; J gene: TRBJ2-7; V gene: TRBV5-4; CDR3 DNA: TGTGCCAGCAGCTTGAGAGCGGGAGGCTACGAGCAGTACTTC; CDR3 protein: CASSLRAGGYEQYF
clone size: .; D gene: TRBD2; J gene: TRBJ2-2; V gene: TRBV9; CDR3 DNA: TGTGCCAGCAGCGGGACTAGCGGGGCGAACACCGGGGAGCTGTTTTTT; CDR3 protein: CASSGTSGANTGELFF
clone size: .; D gene: TRBD2; J gene: TRBJ2-1; V gene: TRBV7-8; CDR3 DNA: TGTGCCAGCAGCTTAGGCCCTACTAGCGGGAGCTACAATGAGCAGTTCTTC; CDR3 protein: CASSLGPTSGSYNEQFF
clone size: .; D gene: TRBD2; J gene: TRBJ2-2; V gene: TRBV28; CDR3 DNA: TGTGCCAGCAGTTTCGAAGGGTTTCGGGAGGACACCGGGGAGCTGTTTTTT; CDR3 protein: CASSFEGFREDTGELFF
clone size: once; D gene: .; J gene: TRBJ1-1; V gene: TRBV7-2; CDR3 DNA: TGTGCCAGCAGCCCCAGGGTGAGGACTGAAGCTTTCTTT; CDR3 protein: CASSPRVRTEAFF
clone size: .; D gene: TRBD2; J gene: TRBJ2-1; V gene: TRBV11-3; CDR3 DNA: TGTGCCAGCAGCTTAGATAGCGGGAGAAACAATGAGCAGTTCTTC; CDR3 protein: CASSLDSGRNNEQFF
clone size: .; D gene: .; J gene: TRBJ1-1; V gene: TRBV4-1; CDR3 DNA: TGCGCCAGCAGCCAAGGGTCCGTGCGGGACACTGAAGCTTTCTTT; CDR3 protein: CASSQGSVRDTEAFF
clone size: .; D gene: TRBD2; J gene: TRBJ2-7; V gene: TRBV7-8; CDR3 DNA: TGTGCCAGCAGCCCCACGACTAGCGTCGGCGAGCAGTACTTC; CDR3 protein: CASSPTTSVGEQYF
clone size: few; D gene: TRBD1; J gene: TRBJ1-1; V gene: TRBV27; CDR3 DNA: TGTGCCAGCAGTCCCAGGACAGGTAACACTGAAGCTTTCTTT; CDR3 protein: CASSPRTGNTEAFF
clone size: .; D gene: TRBD2; J gene: TRBJ2-7; V gene: TRBV19; CDR3 DNA: TGTGCCAGTAGTATCTCGACTAGCGGTATGGGGGAGCAGTACTTC; CDR3 protein: CASSISTSGMGEQYF
clone size: .; D gene: TRBD2; J gene: TRBJ2-1; V gene: TRBV9; CDR3 DNA: TGTGCCAGCAGCGTAGCGTCTAGCGGGAGCTACAATGAGCAGTTCTTC; CDR3 protein: CASSVASSGSYNEQFF
clone size: .; D gene: TRBD2; J gene: TRBJ2-1; V gene: TRBV27; CDR3 DNA: TGTGCCAGCAGTTCGGGACTAGCGGGAACCTACAATGAGCAGTTCTTC; CDR3 protein: CASSSGLAGTYNEQFF
clone size: .; D gene: TRBD1; J gene: TRBJ1-1; V gene: TRBV19; CDR3 DNA: TGTGCCAGTTCCCAGGGACAGGGTGGGCCTGAAGCTTTCTTT; CDR3 protein: CASSQGQGGPEAFF
clone size: .; D gene: TRBD2; J gene: TRBJ2-3; V gene: TRBV19; CDR3 DNA: TGTGCCAGTAGTAGAATTAGTGAAACCCACGGGTTAGCGGGAGAGAGCACAGATACGCAGTATTTT; CDR3 protein: CASSRISETHGLAGESTDTQYF
clone size: few; D gene: TRBD1; J gene: TRBJ1-4; V gene: TRBV18; CDR3 DNA: TGTGCCAGCTCACCAGGGACAGCGGCTGAAAAACTGTTTTTT; CDR3 protein: CASSPGTAAEKLFF
clone size: .; D gene: .; J gene: TRBJ1-5; V gene: TRBV1; CDR3 DNA: TGCACCAGCAGCCAAGACCGGGGGACCTCTGGGAATCAGCCCCAGCATTTT; CDR3 protein: CTSSQDRGTSGNQPQHF
clone size: .; D gene: .; J gene: TRBJ2-1; V gene: TRBV9; CDR3 DNA: TGTGCCAGCAGCTCCCGGGACTTTTACAATGAGCAGTTCTTC; CDR3 protein: CASSSRDFYNEQFF
clone size: .; D gene: TRBD2; J gene: TRBJ2-2; V gene: TRBV19; CDR3 DNA: TGTGCCAGTAGTAAGGAGCCCCTAGCGGGAGTCGCCGGGGAGCTGTTTTTT; CDR3 protein: CASSKEPLAGVAGELFF
clone size: few; D gene: .; J gene: TRBJ2-7; V gene: TRBV5-4; CDR3 DNA: TGTGCCAGCAGCGCCCGGGACATCTCCTACGAGCAGTACTTC; CDR3 protein: CASSARDISYEQYF
clone size: .; D gene: .; J gene: TRBJ2-1; V gene: TRBV18; CDR3 DNA: TGTGCCAGCTCACCCCCCGGAGGGGAGGCGATAAATGAGCAGTTCTTC; CDR3 protein: CASSPPGGEAINEQFF
clone size: .; D gene: TRBD2; J gene: TRBJ2-4; V gene: TRBV5-1; CDR3 DNA: TGCGCCAGCAGCGATATAGCGGGAGGGCCTATTCAGTACTTC; CDR3 protein: CASSDIAGGPIQYF
clone size: .; D gene: TRBD2; J gene: TRBJ2-3; V gene: TRBV27; CDR3 DNA: TGTGCCAGCAGTTTATCCCAGGGACTAGCGGGATGGGCCGGGTTTGTGACAGATACACAGTATTTT; CDR3 protein: CASSLSQGLAGWAGFVTDTQYF
clone size: few; D gene: .; J gene: TRBJ1-1; V gene: TRBV21-1; CDR3 DNA: TGTGCCAGCAGCAAGGGGGCTGGGGAGCTGAACACTGAAGCTTTCTTT; CDR3 protein: CASSKGAGELNTEAFF
clone size: .; D gene: TRBD2; J gene: TRBJ2-4; V gene: TRBV4-2; CDR3 DNA: TGTGCCAGCAGCACGGGCGGGAGTATAGCCAAAAACATTCAGTACTTC; CDR3 protein: CASSTGGSIAKNIQYF
clone size: .; D gene: .; J gene: TRBJ2-7; V gene: TRBV28; CDR3 DNA: TGTGCCAGCAGTTGGGGACGTAGGGGGACGGACTTC; CDR3 protein: CASSWGRRGTDF
clone size: .; D gene: TRBD1; J gene: TRBJ1-5; V gene: TRBV28; CDR3 DNA: TGTGCCAGCAAGGGGGCAACGGGCAATCAGCCCCAGCATTTT; CDR3 protein: CASKGATGNQPQHF
clone size: few; D gene: TRBD1; J gene: TRBJ1-2; V gene: TRBV29-1; CDR3 DNA: TGCAGCGTTGCGACAGGGGGGAACTATGGCTACACCTTC; CDR3 protein: CSVATGGNYGYTF
clone size: .; D gene: .; J gene: TRBJ2-3; V gene: TRBV7-3; CDR3 DNA: TGTGCCAGCAGCCCCCGTCCAAGCCCCCCAGATACGCAGTATTTT; CDR3 protein: CASSPRPSPPDTQYF
clone size: .; D gene: TRBD2; J gene: TRBJ2-3; V gene: TRBV19; CDR3 DNA: TGTGCCAGTAGTATTTCCGGGACTAGGTCAGATACGCAGTATTTT; CDR3 protein: CASSISGTRSDTQYF
clone size: .; D gene: .; J gene: TRBJ1-1; V gene: TRBV18; CDR3 DNA: TGTGCCAGCTCACCGCGTGTACAGGGGAACACTGAAGCTTTCTTT; CDR3 protein: CASSPRVQGNTEAFF
clone size: .; D gene: .; J gene: TRBJ1-2; V gene: TRBV19; CDR3 DNA: TGTGCCAGTAGTGTGGGGGGGTTCGATGGCTACACCTTC; CDR3 protein: CASSVGGFDGYTF
clone size: .; D gene: TRBD2; J gene: TRBJ2-2; V gene: TRBV4-1; CDR3 DNA: TGCGCCAGCAGCCAAGAACAGCGGGAGTTAACCGGGGAGCTGTTTTTT; CDR3 protein: CASSQEQRELTGELFF
clone size: .; D gene: .; J gene: TRBJ2-7; V gene: TRBV19; CDR3 DNA: TGTGCCAGTAGTATACGCGACGGGTACGAGCAGTACTTC; CDR3 protein: CASSIRDGYEQYF
clone size: .; D gene: .; J gene: TRBJ1-2; V gene: TRBV6-5; CDR3 DNA: TGTGCCAGCAGGAGGACTAACTATGGCTACACCTTC; CDR3 protein: CASRRTNYGYTF
clone size: .; D gene: TRBD2; J gene: TRBJ2-3; V gene: TRBV19; CDR3 DNA: TGTGCCAGTAGTATAGGAGGCGGGAGGGTTACTAGCACAGATACGCAGTATTTT; CDR3 protein: CASSIGGGRVTSTDTQYF
clone size: .; D gene: .; J gene: TRBJ2-5; V gene: TRBV5-1; CDR3 DNA: TGCGCCAGCAGGGTAACAGGCCTCCAAGAGACCCAGTACTTC; CDR3 protein: CASRVTGLQETQYF
clone size: .; D gene: .; J gene: TRBJ2-5; V gene: TRBV5-4; CDR3 DNA: TGTGCCAGCAGCTTGGTGTCCAACCAAGAGACCCAGTACTTC; CDR3 protein: CASSLVSNQETQYF
clone size: .; D gene: TRBD2; J gene: TRBJ2-5; V gene: TRBV2; CDR3 DNA: TGTGCCAGCAGTGAGCAGCTAGCGGGAGAGACCCAGTACTTC; CDR3 protein: CASSEQLAGETQYF
clone size: .; D gene: TRBD2; J gene: TRBJ2-2; V gene: TRBV2; CDR3 DNA: TGTGCCAGCAGGGCGGGACTAGCGCTCGGGGAGCTGTTTTTT; CDR3 protein: CASRAGLALGELFF
clone size: .; D gene: .; J gene: TRBJ1-5; V gene: TRBV5-5; CDR3 DNA: TGTGCCAGCAGCCCGGGACTAAGAAATCAGCCCCAGCATTTT; CDR3 protein: CASSPGLRNQPQHF
clone size: .; D gene: TRBD1; J gene: TRBJ2-5; V gene: TRBV19; CDR3 DNA: TGTGCCAGTAGTATACCCATGGGGACAGGAGAGACCCAGTACTTC; CDR3 protein: CASSIPMGTGETQYF
clone size: medium-sized; D gene: TRBD2; J gene: TRBJ2-4; V gene: TRBV9; CDR3 DNA: TGTGCCAGCAGCGTAGCGGGGGGAGTTCAGTACTTC; CDR3 protein: CASSVAGGVQYF
clone size: .; D gene: .; J gene: TRBJ1-2; V gene: TRBV10-3; CDR3 DNA: TGTGCCATCAGTGACCCGGGACAAAGGTCCTATGGCTACACCTTC; CDR3 protein: CAISDPGQRSYGYTF
clone size: once; D gene: TRBD2; J gene: TRBJ2-1; V gene: TRBV6-5; CDR3 DNA: TGTGCCAGCAGTCCGGGACTAGCTTCAAATGAGCAGTTCTTC; CDR3 protein: CASSPGLASNEQFF
clone size: .; D gene: TRBD2; J gene: TRBJ2-7; V gene: TRBV27; CDR3 DNA: TGTGCCAGCAGTTTAGTCGTAGCGGGAGGGCCATGGGAGCAGTACTTC; CDR3 protein: CASSLVVAGGPWEQYF
clone size: .; D gene: .; J gene: TRBJ2-7; V gene: TRBV7-6; CDR3 DNA: TGTGCCAGCACCACAGGGAATTCTAACGAGCAGTACTTC; CDR3 protein: CASTTGNSNEQYF
clone size: .; D gene: TRBD2; J gene: TRBJ2-7; V gene: TRBV27; CDR3 DNA: TGTGCCAGCAGTTTAAGGGGACTAGGCTCCTACGAGCAGTACTTC; CDR3 protein: CASSLRGLGSYEQYF
clone size: .; D gene: TRBD1; J gene: TRBJ2-7; V gene: TRBV5-6; CDR3 DNA: TGTGCCAGCAGCCCCGGGACAGGGGCGTACGAGCAGTACTTC; CDR3 protein: CASSPGTGAYEQYF
clone size: .; D gene: .; J gene: TRBJ2-3; V gene: TRBV5-4; CDR3 DNA: TGTGCCAGCAGAAGCGGATTAGGCGGGATCACAGATACGCAGTATTTT; CDR3 protein: CASRSGLGGITDTQYF
clone size: .; D gene: .; J gene: TRBJ1-2; V gene: TRBV30; CDR3 DNA: TGTGCCTGGTCCATAGGGGGTGGGAACTATGGCTACACCTTC; CDR3 protein: CAWSIGGGNYGYTF
clone size: .; D gene: TRBD2; J gene: TRBJ2-3; V gene: TRBV4-3; CDR3 DNA: TGCGCCAGCAGCCAAGACGCCGGGCTAGCGGGAGTTTTAGGCACAGATACGCAGTATTTT; CDR3 protein: CASSQDAGLAGVLGTDTQYF
clone size: .; D gene: TRBD1; J gene: TRBJ2-7; V gene: TRBV2; CDR3 DNA: TGTGCCAGCGCCGGGACAGGGGGTTACGAGCAGTACTTC; CDR3 protein: CASAGTGGYEQYF
clone size: .; D gene: .; J gene: TRBJ1-4; V gene: TRBV27; CDR3 DNA: TGTGCCAGCAGTCCTCGGGGAGGCCAAGCAACTAATGAAAAACTGTTTTTT; CDR3 protein: CASSPRGGQATNEKLFF
clone size: .; D gene: .; J gene: TRBJ1-1; V gene: TRBV7-6; CDR3 DNA: TGTGCCAGCAGCTTAGCAGGGGAGGTGAACACTGAAGCTTTCTTT; CDR3 protein: CASSLAGEVNTEAFF
clone size: .; D gene: .; J gene: TRBJ1-4; V gene: TRBV30; CDR3 DNA: TGTGCCTGGAGTCCAGGGACTGCAACTAATGAAAAACTGTTTTTT; CDR3 protein: CAWSPGTATNEKLFF